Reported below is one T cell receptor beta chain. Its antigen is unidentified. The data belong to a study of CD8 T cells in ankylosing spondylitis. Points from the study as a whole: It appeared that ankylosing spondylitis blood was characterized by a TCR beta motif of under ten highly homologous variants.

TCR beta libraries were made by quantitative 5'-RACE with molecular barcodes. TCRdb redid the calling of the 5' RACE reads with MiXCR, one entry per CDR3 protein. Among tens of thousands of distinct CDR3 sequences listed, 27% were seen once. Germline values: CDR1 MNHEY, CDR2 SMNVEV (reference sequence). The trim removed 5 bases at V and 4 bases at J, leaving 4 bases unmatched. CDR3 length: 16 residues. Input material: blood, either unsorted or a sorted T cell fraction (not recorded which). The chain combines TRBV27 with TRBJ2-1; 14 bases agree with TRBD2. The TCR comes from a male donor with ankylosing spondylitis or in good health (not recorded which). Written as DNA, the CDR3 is TGTGCCAGCAGTCGACTAGCGGGAGGGATTTACAATGAGCAGTTCTTC. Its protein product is CASSRLAGGIYNEQFF.